What follows are 14 T cell receptor beta chains derived from one specimen sequenced in a study of blood T cell repertoires in COVID-19. Sequenced by immunoSEQ multiplex PCR; TCRdb stores in-frame clones only, minus some. The sample carries under 55,000 clones, 70% to 90% recorded once. The sequencing input was peripheral blood. The receptors were gathered from a human donor in a cohort sampled during active COVID-19.

This chain uses TRBV30 with TRBJ2-2, with unresolved D. V lost 3 bases to trimming and J lost 7 bases, with 18 bases between them. The germline V gene encodes CDR1 GTSNPN and CDR2 SVGIG (reference sequence). CDR3 size: 15 residues. The CDR3 here is CAWSVDDSTGGELFF. CDR3 sequence (DNA): TGTGCCTGGAGCGTCGATGACTCCACGGGCGGGGAGCTGTTTTTT.

The rearrangement uses TRBV7-9 and TRBJ1-1; D uncertain. Between the trimmed V and J ends, which lost 5 bases and 0 bases, there was a span of 10 bases. The CDR3 is 14 amino acids. Germline loops: CDR1 SEHNR, CDR2 FQNEAQ (reference sequence). The CDR3 sequence is CASSLLTMNTEAFF. The CDR3 nucleotides are TGTGCCAGCAGCCTACTCACCATGAACACTGAAGCTTTCTTT.

The chain links TRBV18 to TRBJ2-1; the D gene is possibly TRBD1 (6 bases). Trimming removed 3 bases from V and 1 base from J, with 16 bases in between. The CDR3 is 17 amino acids. Germline values: CDR1 KGHSH, CDR2 LQKENI. CDR3: CASSPLASQGSYNEQFF. In DNA form, the CDR3 reads TGTGCCAGCTCACCTTTGGCCTCCCAGGGGTCCTACAATGAGCAGTTCTTC.

This rearrangement joins TRBV19 to TRBJ1-2, with 7 bases aligning to TRBD1. The V segment lost 8 bases and the J segment 6 bases; nucleotides outside the gene matches: 15. Germline assignment: CDR1 LNHDA and CDR2 SQIVND (reference sequence). This CDR3 spans 15 amino acids. CDR3 region: CASQTNFGTANGYTF. In DNA, the CDR3 is TGTGCCAGTCAAACGAACTTCGGGACAGCTAATGGCTACACCTTC.

The V and J genes are TRBV10-2 and TRBJ2-4; tentative D call: TRBD2 (6 bases). CDR3 length: 18 amino acids. The germline gives CDR1 WSHSY, CDR2 SAAADI. Trimming cost V 6 bases and J 0 bases, with 21 bases left between them. The CDR3 region is CASRPPMDRAGAKNIQYF. DNA of the CDR3: TGCGCCAGCAGGCCCCCTATGGATAGAGCGGGAGCCAAAAACATTCAGTACTTC.

The V gene is TRBV5-6, the J gene TRBJ1-2; unclear D gene. CDR3 size: 14 residues. Germline lookup yields CDR1 SGHDT and CDR2 YYEEEE. Trimming left V 0 bases short and J 2 bases short, with 8 bases between. CDR3 coding DNA: TGTGCCAGCAGCTTGGCTACGCTAAACTATGGCTACACCTTC. Its protein product is CASSLATLNYGYTF. Supplemented by reference TRBV5-6 and TRBJ1-2, the full variable domain reads DAGVTQSPTHLIKTRGQQVTLRCSPKSGHDTVSWYQQALGQGPQFIFQYYEEEERQRGNFPDRFSGHQFPNYSSELNVNALLLGDSALYLCASSLATLNYGYTFGSGTRLTVV.

The chain's CDR3 is CASSPGQRYNEQFF. CDR3 DNA sequence: TGTGCCAGTAGCCCGGGACAACGCTACAATGAGCAGTTCTTC. This chain links TRBV19 with TRBJ2-1; maybe TRBD1 (6 bases). The V gene lost 6 bases and the J gene lost 3 bases, with 12 bases spanning the gap. The CDR3 spans 14 residues. Germline V gives CDR1 LNHDA, CDR2 SQIVND (reference sequence).

The chain employs TRBV12-2 and TRBJ1-5. TRBV12-2 constitutes a pseudogene. The CDR3 length is 14 residues. CDR3 region: CASRLSRFYQPQHF. The CDR3 nucleotides read TGTGCAAGTCGCTTGAGCCGGTTCTATCAGCCCCAGCATTTT.

This rearrangement joins TRBV28 to TRBJ1-3; D not resolved. The V and J ends lost 3 bases and 0 bases respectively, with 12 bases between them. The CDR3 has 16 residues. Germline CDR1 and CDR2: MDHEN and SYDVKM. The chain's CDR3 is CASSFDTPSSGNTIYF. In DNA, the CDR3 is TGTGCCAGCAGTTTCGACACGCCGAGCTCTGGAAACACCATATATTTT.

The chain employs TRBV6-6 and TRBJ2-1, with D possibly matching TRBD2 (6 bases). Germline values: CDR1 MNHNY, CDR2 SVGAGI (reference sequence). This CDR3 contains 12 residues. The germline V and J ends were trimmed by 7 bases and 8 bases, with 12 bases remaining between them. DNA for the CDR3: TGTGCCAGCACTTTACCGGGGGATGAGCAGTTCTTC. This encodes CASTLPGDEQFF.

CDR3 in amino acids: CASRPGLAGGNEQFF. CDR3 sequence (DNA): TGTGCCAGCAGACCCGGACTAGCGGGAGGGAATGAGCAGTTCTTC. V gene TRBV28 combines with J gene TRBJ2-1; 15 bases are a match to TRBD2. The CDR3 runs 15 residues. The trim removed 6 bases at V and 7 bases at J, leaving 4 bases unmatched. Germline V gene sequence: CDR1 MDHEN, CDR2 SYDVKM.

CDR3 sequence: CASSQDIGHLRFATNEKLFF. The CDR3 bases are TGCGCCAGCAGCCAAGATATCGGACACCTTAGATTTGCAACTAATGAAAAACTGTTTTTT. The chain is built from TRBV4-1 and TRBJ1-4; a possible D gene is TRBD1 (5 bases). V was trimmed by 0 bases and J by 0 bases, leaving 20 bases between them. Germline V gene sequence: CDR1 MGHRA, CDR2 YSYEKL. The CDR3 is 20 residues long.

CDR3 bases: TGTGCCAGCAGCCCGCGGGGCACAGATACGCAGTATTTT. It translates to CASSPRGTDTQYF. The rearrangement joins TRBV7-2 to TRBJ2-3, with D possibly TRBD2 on 5 matching bases. V shed 5 bases and J shed 1 base, with 7 bases lying between them. CDR3 length equals 13 residues. The germline V gene has CDR1 SGHTA and CDR2 FQGNSA.

The chain is built from TRBV9 and TRBJ1-1, with a possible D match to TRBD1 (5 bases). The CDR3 has 15 amino acids. V lost 1 base to trimming and J lost 1 base, with 11 bases between them. The germline gives CDR1 SGDLS, CDR2 YYNGEE. The CDR3 DNA is TGTGCCAGCAGCGTACTGGGGCAGGGGAACACTGAAGCTTTCTTT. Translation: CASSVLGQGNTEAFF. Complete variable domain (other parts from reference TRBV9 and TRBJ1-1): DSGVTQTPKHLITATGQRVTLRCSPRSGDLSVYWYQQSLDQGLQFLIQYYNGEERAKGNILERFSAQQFPDLHSELNLSSLELGDSALYFCASSVLGQGNTEAFFGQGTRLTVV.